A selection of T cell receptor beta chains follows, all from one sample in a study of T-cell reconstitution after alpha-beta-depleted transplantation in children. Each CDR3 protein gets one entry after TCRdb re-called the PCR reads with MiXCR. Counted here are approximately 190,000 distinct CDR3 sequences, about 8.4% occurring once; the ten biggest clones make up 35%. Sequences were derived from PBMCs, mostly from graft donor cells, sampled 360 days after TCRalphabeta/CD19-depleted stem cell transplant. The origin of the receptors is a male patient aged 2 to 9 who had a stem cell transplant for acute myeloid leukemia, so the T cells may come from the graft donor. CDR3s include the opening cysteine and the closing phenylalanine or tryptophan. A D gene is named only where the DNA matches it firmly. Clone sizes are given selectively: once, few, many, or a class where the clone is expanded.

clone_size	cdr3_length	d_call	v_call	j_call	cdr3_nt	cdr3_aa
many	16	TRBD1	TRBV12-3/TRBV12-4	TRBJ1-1	TGTGCCAGCAGTTTAAGGCGAACAGGGGTTTGGACTGAAGCTTTCTTT	CASSLRRTGVWTEAFF
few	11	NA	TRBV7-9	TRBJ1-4	TGTGCCAGCAGCCCCCGAGAAAAACTGTTTTTT	CASSPREKLFF
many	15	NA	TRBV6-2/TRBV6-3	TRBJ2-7	TGTGCCAGCAGTTATTACCTACCTGGGCTCGGGGAGCAGTACTTC	CASSYYLPGLGEQYF
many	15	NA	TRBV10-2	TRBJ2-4	TGCGCCAGCAGTGAATTGGCCTTTGGCCAAAACATTCAGTACTTC	CASSELAFGQNIQYF
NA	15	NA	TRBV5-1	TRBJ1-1	TGCGCCAGCAGCTTGGGTCCAGGCTGGGACACTGAAGCTTTCTTT	CASSLGPGWDTEAFF
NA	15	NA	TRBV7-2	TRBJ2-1	TGTGCCAGCAGCTTAGCGTCAGATCTTTACAATGAGCAGTTCTTC	CASSLASDLYNEQFF
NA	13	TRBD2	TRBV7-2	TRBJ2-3	TGTGCCAGCAGCTCACTAGCGGCAGATACGCAGTATTTT	CASSSLAADTQYF
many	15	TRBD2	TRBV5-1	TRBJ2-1	TGCGCCAGCAGCCCCACTAGCGGTCCTTGGGGTGAGCAGTTCTTC	CASSPTSGPWGEQFF
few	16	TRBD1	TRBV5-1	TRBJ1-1	TGCGCCAGCAGCTTGGAGTTCTGGACAGGACTCACTGAAGCTTTCTTT	CASSLEFWTGLTEAFF
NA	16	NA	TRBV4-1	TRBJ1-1	TGCGCCAGCAGCCAAGATCGGGGGGGGCGGAGGACTGAAGCTTTCTTT	CASSQDRGGRRTEAFF
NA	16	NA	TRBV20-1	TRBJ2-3	TGCAGTGCTGGCCCCGCAGGGTCGAGGGGTACAGATACGCAGTATTTT	CSAGPAGSRGTDTQYF
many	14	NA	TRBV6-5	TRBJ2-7	TGTGCCAGCAGTTATAGCGGCAGCTCCTACGAGCAGTACTTC	CASSYSGSSYEQYF
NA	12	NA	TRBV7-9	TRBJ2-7	TGTGCCAGCAGCCGTCGGAATGACGAGCAGTACTTC	CASSRRNDEQYF
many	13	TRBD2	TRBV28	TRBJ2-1	TGTGCCAGCAGCCTCGGACTAGCTGGTGAGCAGTTCTTC	CASSLGLAGEQFF
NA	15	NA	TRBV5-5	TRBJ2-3	TGTGCCAGCAGCTTTCTGGGATGGGCAGGGGATACGCAGTATTTT	CASSFLGWAGDTQYF
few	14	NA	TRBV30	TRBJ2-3	TGTGCCTGGAGTGTAGGTGGGAGTGCAGATACGCAGTATTTT	CAWSVGGSADTQYF
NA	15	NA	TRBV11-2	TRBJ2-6	TGTGCCAGCAGCTCCCCGGTTTCTGGGGCCAACGTCCTGACTTTC	CASSSPVSGANVLTF